This T cell receptor beta chain was documented in a study of T cells expressing NK-cell markers. Study-wide context: From sorted CD3+CD56+NKG2C+, CD3+CD56+NKG2C- and CD3+CD56-NKG2C+ T cells came the TCR beta repertoires. Whole-study results and caveats: Where several donors were concerned, these clonotypes also led the CD3+CD56-NKG2C+ fraction. Clarity on HCMV specificity was lacking for the expanded NKG2C+ T cell clones. Roughly six donors carried dominant NKG2C+ clonotypes that made up roughly 1.0-7.5% of their CD8+ T cells.

Germline loops: CDR1 SGHAT, CDR2 FQDESV (reference sequence). CDR3 size: 16 residues. TCRdb reprocessed the 5' RACE reads, keeping one entry per CDR3 protein, no DNA. The sample has 450,000 to 600,000 distinct CDR3 sequences. With regard to this clonotype: Antigen unknown.

The sequence came from a man aged 18 to 35 in good health. The sequenced material came from blood T cells: a sorted CD56 or NKG2C T cell subset, CD4+ or CD8+ T cells, or bulk PBMC T cells (not recorded which). The V gene is TRBV11-1, the J gene TRBJ2-1; TCRdb reports TRBD2, a call that lacks DNA to check it against. The CDR3 spells CASSQNRDRPYNEQFF.